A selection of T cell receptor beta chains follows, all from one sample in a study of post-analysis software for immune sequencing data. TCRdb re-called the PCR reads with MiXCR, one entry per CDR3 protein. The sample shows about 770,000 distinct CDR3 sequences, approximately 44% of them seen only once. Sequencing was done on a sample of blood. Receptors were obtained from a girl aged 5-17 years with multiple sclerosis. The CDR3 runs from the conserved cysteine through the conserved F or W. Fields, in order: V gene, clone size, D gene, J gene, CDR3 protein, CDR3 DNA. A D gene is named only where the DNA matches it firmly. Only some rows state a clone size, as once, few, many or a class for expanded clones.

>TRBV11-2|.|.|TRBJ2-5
CASSYPNAPLETQYF
TGTGCCAGCAGCTACCCAAATGCACCGTTAGAGACCCAGTACTTC
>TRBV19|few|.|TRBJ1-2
CASSVAGPYGYTF
TGTGCCAGTAGTGTTGCCGGACCCTATGGCTACACCTTC
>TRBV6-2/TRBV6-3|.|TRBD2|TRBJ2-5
CASSSTSGLKQYF
TGTGCCAGCAGCTCTACTAGCGGTCTAAAGCAGTACTTC
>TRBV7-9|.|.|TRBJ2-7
CASSLVGQSSYEQYF
TGTGCCAGCAGCTTAGTGGGCCAGAGCTCCTACGAGCAGTACTTC
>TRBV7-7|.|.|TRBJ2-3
CASSPKAADTQYF
TGTGCTAGCAGCCCCAAGGCTGCAGATACGCAGTATTTT
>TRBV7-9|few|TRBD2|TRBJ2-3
CASSSPTSGRAPGTDTQYF
TGTGCCAGCAGCTCCCCGACTAGCGGGAGGGCCCCGGGCACAGATACGCAGTATTTT
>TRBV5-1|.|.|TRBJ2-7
CASSLLELSSSYEQYF
TGCGCCAGCAGCTTGCTCGAACTATCAAGCTCCTACGAGCAGTACTTC
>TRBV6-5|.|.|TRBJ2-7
CASSPSGVSGYEQYF
TGTGCCAGCAGTCCATCCGGGGTTTCGGGCTACGAGCAGTACTTC
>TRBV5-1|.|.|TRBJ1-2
CASSLEGDWGPYGYTF
TGCGCCAGCAGCTTGGAGGGGGACTGGGGCCCCTATGGCTACACCTTC
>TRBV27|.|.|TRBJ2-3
CASGLSADTQYF
TGTGCCAGCGGCCTGTCGGCAGATACGCAGTATTTT
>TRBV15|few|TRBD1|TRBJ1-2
CATSRDTGAYGYTF
TGTGCCACCAGCAGGGATACAGGGGCCTATGGCTACACCTTC
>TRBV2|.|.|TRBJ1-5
CASTAVQAGNQPQHF
TGTGCCAGCACTGCAGTCCAAGCCGGCAATCAGCCCCAGCATTTT
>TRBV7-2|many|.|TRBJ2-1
CASSLRGEQFF
TGCGCCAGCAGCTTGCGGGGTGAGCAGTTCTTC
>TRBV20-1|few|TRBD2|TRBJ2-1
CSARYSGRTSNEQFF
TGCAGTGCTCGATATAGCGGGAGAACGTCCAATGAGCAGTTCTTC
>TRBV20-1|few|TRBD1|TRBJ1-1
CSARDNTGGAFF
TGCAGTGCTAGAGATAACACAGGGGGAGCTTTCTTT
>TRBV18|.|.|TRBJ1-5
CASSPSYSNQPQHF
TGTGCCAGCTCACCGTCTTATAGCAATCAGCCCCAGCATTTT
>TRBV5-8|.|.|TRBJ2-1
CASSLDPAQYNEQFF
TGTGCCAGCAGCTTGGACCCCGCCCAATACAATGAGCAGTTCTTC
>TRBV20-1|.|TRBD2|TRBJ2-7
CSATSGRALDEQYF
TGCAGTGCTACTAGCGGGAGGGCCCTCGACGAGCAGTACTTC
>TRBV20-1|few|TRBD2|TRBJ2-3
CSANTRLASKGDTQYF
TGCAGTGCTAACACCCGACTAGCCTCTAAGGGGGATACGCAGTATTTT
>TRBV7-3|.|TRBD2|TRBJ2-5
CASSPSPGGKQETQYF
TGTGCCAGCAGCCCCTCGCCGGGAGGAAAACAAGAGACCCAGTACTTC
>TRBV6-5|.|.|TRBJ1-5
CASSYDHRPQHF
TGTGCCAGCAGTTACGATCACCGGCCCCAGCATTTT
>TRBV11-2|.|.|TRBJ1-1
CASSAAMGTEAFF
TGTGCCAGCAGCGCCGCCATGGGCACTGAAGCTTTCTTT
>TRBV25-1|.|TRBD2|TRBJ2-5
CASSETSGRLETQYF
TGTGCCAGCAGTGAAACTAGCGGGAGGTTGGAGACCCAGTACTTC
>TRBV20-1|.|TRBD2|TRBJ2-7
CSARWLAGPSLGEQYF
TGCAGTGCTAGATGGCTAGCGGGGCCCTCGCTCGGCGAGCAGTACTTC
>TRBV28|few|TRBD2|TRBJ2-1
CASSFGLAGIYNEQFF
TGTGCCAGCAGTTTCGGACTAGCGGGAATCTACAATGAGCAGTTCTTC
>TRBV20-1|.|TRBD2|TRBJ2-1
CSARGRTGTAGGPDNEQFF
TGCAGTGCTAGGGGCCGGACAGGAACAGCGGGAGGGCCTGACAATGAGCAGTTCTTC
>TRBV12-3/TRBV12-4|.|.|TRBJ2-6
CASSFGTTGSGANVLTF
TGTGCCAGCAGTTTCGGCACAACAGGCTCTGGGGCCAACGTCCTGACTTTC
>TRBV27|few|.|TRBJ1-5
CASSPGPGTRDQPQHF
TGTGCCAGCAGCCCGGGACCCGGGACCCGGGATCAGCCCCAGCATTTT
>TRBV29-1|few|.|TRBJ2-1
CSVGERVGAQNEQFF
TGCAGCGTTGGCGAAAGGGTGGGAGCGCAGAATGAGCAGTTCTTC
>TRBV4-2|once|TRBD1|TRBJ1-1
CASSHSGTGGAGTEAFF
TGTGCCAGCAGCCACTCCGGGACAGGGGGCGCGGGCACTGAAGCTTTCTTT
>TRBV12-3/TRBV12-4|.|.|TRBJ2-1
CASLTTSSYNEQFF
TGTGCCAGCTTGACGACGAGCTCCTACAATGAGCAGTTCTTC
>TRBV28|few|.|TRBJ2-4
CASSTSGRRLAKNIQYF
TGTGCCAGCAGTACCTCAGGCCGGAGACTAGCCAAAAACATTCAGTACTTC
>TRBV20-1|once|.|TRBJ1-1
CSARDYIGIEAFF
TGCAGTGCTAGAGATTATATCGGTATTGAAGCTTTCTTT
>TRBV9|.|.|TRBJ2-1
CASSGFRESSYNEQFF
TGTGCCAGCAGCGGGTTTCGGGAGAGCTCCTACAATGAGCAGTTCTTC
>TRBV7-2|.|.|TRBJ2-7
CASSLVAGTPSYEQYF
TGTGCCAGCAGCTTAGTGGCCGGGACCCCATCCTACGAGCAGTACTTC
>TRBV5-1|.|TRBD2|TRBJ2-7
CASSLTSGSTYEQYF
TGCGCCAGCAGCTTGACTAGCGGGAGTACCTACGAGCAGTACTTC
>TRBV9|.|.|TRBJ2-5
CASSVEQRGTQYF
TGTGCCAGCAGCGTAGAGCAGAGAGGGACCCAGTACTTC
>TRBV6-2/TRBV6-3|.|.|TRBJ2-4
CASSYLLAKNIQYF
TGTGCCAGCAGTTACCTACTAGCCAAAAACATTCAGTACTTC
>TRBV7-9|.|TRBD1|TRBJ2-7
CASSGQGASYEQYF
TGTGCCAGCAGTGGACAGGGGGCTTCCTACGAGCAGTACTTC
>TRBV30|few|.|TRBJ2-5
CAWGRDGKETQYF
TGTGCCTGGGGCCGGGACGGAAAAGAGACCCAGTACTTC
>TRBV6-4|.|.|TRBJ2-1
CGVGNHNEQFF
TGTGGGGTAGGCAATCACAATGAGCAGTTCTTC
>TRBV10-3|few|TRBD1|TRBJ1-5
CAVQTGLGQPQHF
TGTGCCGTGCAGACAGGGCTGGGTCAGCCCCAGCATTTT
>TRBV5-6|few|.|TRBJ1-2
CASSSPGHTPNYGYTF
TGTGCCAGCAGCTCCCCGGGACATACACCTAACTATGGCTACACCTTC
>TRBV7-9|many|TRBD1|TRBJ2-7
CASSRTGGYEQYF
TGTGCCAGCAGCCGGACAGGGGGCTACGAGCAGTACTTC
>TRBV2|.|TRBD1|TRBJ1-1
CASRGQGNTEAFF
TGTGCCAGCAGGGGACAGGGTAACACTGAAGCTTTCTTT
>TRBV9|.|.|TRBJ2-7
CASSAHAGVANEQYF
TGTGCCAGCAGCGCCCACGCAGGGGTGGCTAATGAGCAGTACTTC
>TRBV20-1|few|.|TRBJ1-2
CSARPGRRYGYTF
TGCAGTGCTCGACCGGGACGCCGCTATGGCTACACCTTC
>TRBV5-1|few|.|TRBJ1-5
CASSLGLGYNQPQHF
TGCGCCAGCAGCTTGGGGTTGGGGTACAATCAGCCCCAGCATTTT
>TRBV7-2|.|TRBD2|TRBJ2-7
CASSPQTGGRFSPYF
TGTGCCAGCAGCCCGCAAACCGGGGGGAGGTTCAGTCCGTACTTC
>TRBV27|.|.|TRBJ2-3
CACSVGVGLDTQYF
TGTGCCTGCAGTGTGGGGGTCGGTTTGGATACGCAGTATTTT